The 22 T cell receptor beta chains given below trace back to one sample, sequenced in a study of blood T cell repertoires in COVID-19 (dated by TCRdb to 2019 to 2021). Libraries were made using the immunoSEQ multiplex PCR assay. The table was pulled from immuneACCESS by TCRdb, which kept in-frame rearrangements only. Such tables lose some clones; where checked, under half of the loss comes from unresolved V genes, and the rest has no known cause. In all, the sample holds roughly 260,000 clones, and approximately 82% of those were seen once. The ten largest clones capture roughly 3.1% of the sample. The sample consisted of peripheral blood. Receptors originate from a woman aged 18-29 years with acute or convalescent COVID-19.

This CDR3 is CASTGLYEQYF. In nucleotides, the CDR3 is TGCGCCAGCACCGGTCTCTACGAGCAGTACTTC. This chain links TRBV5-1 with TRBJ2-7, with D uncertain. The germline V and J ends were trimmed by 6 bases and 3 bases, with 7 bases remaining between them. CDR3 size: 11 residues. CDR1 and CDR2 from the germline V gene are SGHRS and YFSETQ.

The CDR3 spells CATSRGGTGARTEAFF. The DNA for the CDR3 is TGTGCCACCAGCAGAGGTGGCACAGGGGCGAGAACTGAAGCTTTCTTT. The chain employs TRBV15 and TRBJ1-1; 7 bases line up with TRBD1. The CDR3 is made up of 16 amino acids. Germline lookup yields CDR1 LNHNV and CDR2 YYDKDF (reference sequence). After removal of 1 base from V and 5 bases from J, the junction contained 10 bases not matched to a gene.

J is TRBJ2-1 and V is TRBV15, with 7 positions matching TRBD2. The germline V gene has CDR1 LNHNV and CDR2 YYDKDF (reference sequence). The junction had 17 bases not matched to a gene; V was cut back by 5 bases and J by 4 bases. This CDR3 contains 18 residues. The CDR3 protein is CATSSRDPGRTDYNEQFF. CDR3 coding DNA: TGTGCCACCAGCTCAAGGGACCCCGGGAGGACTGATTACAATGAGCAGTTCTTC.

The genes are TRBV6-5 and TRBJ2-1, with unresolved D. The CDR3 totals 13 residues. CDR1 and CDR2 (germline): MNHEY, SVGAGI. V was shortened by 5 bases and J by 9 bases, with 14 bases between the two germline ends. DNA of the CDR3: TGTGCCAGCAGTCCTTCCCCAAACGGTGAGCAGTTCTTC. Amino acids: CASSPSPNGEQFF.

This clone was seen just once. The gene calls are TRBV7-2 and TRBJ1-2; D unclear. Germline-derived CDR1 and CDR2 are SGHTA and FQGNSA. The CDR3 spans 13 residues. The ends were cut back, 1 base at V and 4 bases at J, with 7 bases in the middle. CDR3 region: CASSLEQFYGYTF. As DNA, the CDR3 is TGTGCCAGCAGCTTAGAACAGTTCTATGGCTACACCTTC.

As DNA, the CDR3 is TGTGCCAGCAGCTTAGATTCCCGACAGGGAGACAATTCACCCCTCCACTTT. Residues: CASSLDSRQGDNSPLHF. The rearrangement uses TRBV11-2 and TRBJ1-6; 7 bases map to TRBD1. CDR1 is SGHAT and CDR2 is FQNNGV in the germline V gene. V shed 0 bases and J 7 bases; nucleotides not matched to a gene: 9. The CDR3 has 17 amino acids. Supplemented by reference TRBV11-2 and TRBJ1-6, the full variable domain reads EAGVAQSPRYKIIEKRQSVAFWCNPISGHATLYWYQQILGQGPKLLIQFQNNGVVDDSQLPKDRFSAERLKGVDSTLKIQPAKLEDSAVYLCASSLDSRQGDNSPLHFGNGTRLTVT.

The chain is built from TRBV9 and TRBJ1-2; tentatively, D is TRBD1 (6 bases). This CDR3 comprises 15 residues. In germline, CDR1 is SGDLS, CDR2 YYNGEE. Trimming pared 4 bases from V and 8 bases from J, leaving 21 bases between. CDR3 in DNA: TGTGCCAGCAGCCCCGAAATAGGGGGTCGTTGGGGCTACACCTTC. It codes for CASSPEIGGRWGYTF.

The chain couples TRBV28 to TRBJ2-1; 10 bases match TRBD2. V trimming: 4 bases; J trimming: 6 bases; junction bases outside the gene matches: 9. Per the germline V gene, CDR1 is MDHEN and CDR2 is SYDVKM. This CDR3 comprises 16 residues. In DNA, the CDR3 is TGTGCCAGCAGTTCCCCCCCTAGCGGGAGTCTCAATGAGCAGTTCTTC. Protein: CASSSPPSGSLNEQFF.

This clone was counted between two and nine times. The gene calls are TRBV27 and TRBJ2-2; D remains unclear. Trimming cost V 2 bases and J 4 bases, with 5 bases left between them. Germline V gene sequence: CDR1 MNHEY, CDR2 SMNVEV (reference sequence). The CDR3 spans 13 residues. CDR3 sequence: CASSLMATGELFF. In nucleotides, the CDR3 is TGTGCCAGCAGTTTAATGGCCACCGGGGAGCTGTTTTTT.

The chain recombines TRBV27 with TRBJ2-2; the match to TRBD2 covers 11 bases. Germline assignment: CDR1 MNHEY and CDR2 SMNVEV (reference sequence). This CDR3 has 17 amino acids. V lost 2 bases and J lost 4; bases outside the gene matches: 6. For the CDR3, the DNA is TGTGCCAGCAGTTTAAACCCTAGCGGGAGGCTCACCGGGGAGCTGTTTTTT. It yields the protein CASSLNPSGRLTGELFF.

The chain is built from TRBV7-9 and TRBJ1-6; TRBD1 is a possible D gene (6 bases). Trimming left V 2 bases short and J 4 bases short, with 9 bases between. This CDR3 is built from 15 residues. The germline V gene encodes CDR1 SEHNR and CDR2 FQNEAQ (reference sequence). In DNA form, the CDR3 reads TGTGCCAGCAGCTTACGGGGGGCGTATAATTCACCCCTCCACTTT. Its protein product is CASSLRGAYNSPLHF.

This clone was detected a few times. The J gene is TRBJ1-6, the V gene TRBV27; D is unresolved. The ends were cut back, 6 bases at V and 6 bases at J, with 9 bases in the middle. Germline V gives CDR1 MNHEY, CDR2 SMNVEV (reference sequence). CDR3 length equals 13 residues. Here the CDR3 DNA reads TGTGCCAGCAGCCGACTGACTAATTCACCCCTCCACTTT. It specifies CASSRLTNSPLHF.

Here the CDR3 DNA reads TGCAGCGTTGGTTATGCGGCGTACCAAGAGACCCAGTACTTC. It yields the protein CSVGYAAYQETQYF. The chain recombines TRBV29-1 with TRBJ2-5; the D is unclear. Trimming removed 4 bases at V and 0 bases at J, with 12 bases between. The CDR3 consists of 14 residues. Germline V gives CDR1 SQVTM, CDR2 ANQGSEA.

This clone was found a few times. The V call is TRBV3-1 (or the pseudogene TRBV3-2), the J call TRBJ1-1, with TRBD1 matching over 8 bases. The CDR3 has 13 amino acids. The J segment lost 10 bases and the V segment lost 6 bases, leaving 10 bases of the junction unmatched. Germline-derived CDR1 and CDR2 are LGHDT and YNNKEL (reference sequence). CDR3 in DNA: TGTGCCAGCAGTAACCAGGGGGCGCGGGTAGCTTTCTTT. Translation gives CASSNQGARVAFF.

The chain couples TRBV12-1 to TRBJ2-1; the table calls TRBD2, which could not be checked here. TRBV12-1 is a recognized pseudogene. This CDR3 contains 21 residues. The CDR3 protein is CASSFESGKLLAVVSYNEQFF. The CDR3 DNA reads TGTGCCAGCAGCTTTGAGAGCGGAAAGCTACTAGCGGTAGTATCCTACAATGAGCAGTTCTTC.

Comment on this clone: One end of the junction varies from germline; a read error may be responsible. V usage is TRBV7-7 and J usage is TRBJ2-1, with D possibly being TRBD2 (5 bases). The CDR3 consists of 16 residues. Germline loops: CDR1 SSHAT, CDR2 FNYEAQ (reference sequence). CDR3 DNA sequence: TGTGCTAGCAGCTTGCGGGTTGTAAGCTCCTACAATGAGCAGTTCTTC. It specifies CASSLRVVSSYNEQFF.

The V and J genes are TRBV29-1 and TRBJ2-4, with D uncertain. The ends were cut back, 4 bases at V and 3 bases at J, with 19 bases in the middle. The CDR3 runs to 16 residues. Germline-derived CDR1 and CDR2 are SQVTM and ANQGSEA. CDR3 bases: TGCAGCGTTGTGGTACCCATAGGAGTCGACAAAAACATTCAGTACTTC. Protein: CSVVVPIGVDKNIQYF.

The chain recombines TRBV6-2 or TRBV6-3 with TRBJ2-1; TRBD2 matches 11 bases. Germline CDR1 reads MNHEY; CDR2 reads SVGEGT. There are 19 residues in the CDR3. Trimming took 3 bases from V and 6 from J; bases not matched to a gene: 16. Written as DNA, the CDR3 is TGTGCCAGCAGTTATAGTTCGCTAGCGGGAGGAGGGGCCTCCAATGAGCAGTTCTTC. The encoded protein is CASSYSSLAGGGASNEQFF.

The J gene is TRBJ2-7, the V gene TRBV20-1; possible D gene TRBD1, 5 bases. V shed 4 bases and J shed 3 bases, with 7 bases lying between them. Germline V gene data show CDR1 as DFQATT and CDR2 as SNEGSKA (reference sequence). This CDR3 is built from 11 residues. CDR3 protein: CSATGNYEQYF. The CDR3 coding sequence is TGCAGTGCTACAGGGAACTACGAGCAGTACTTC.

The chain uses TRBV5-4 and TRBJ2-1; 7 positions match TRBD2. The V segment lost 0 bases and the J segment 9 bases; nucleotides outside the gene matches: 9. This CDR3 has 15 amino acids. Germline V gene sequence: CDR1 SGHNT, CDR2 YYREEE (reference sequence). CDR3 in DNA: TGTGCCAGCAGCTTGGTGGCGGGAGCTACGAGTGAGCAGTTCTTC. It is translated as CASSLVAGATSEQFF.

This sequence joins TRBV3-1 (or the pseudogene TRBV3-2) and TRBJ2-1, with TRBD2 matching over 7 bases. Losses at the gene ends were 2 bases for V and 9 bases for J; bases not matched to a gene: 7. CDR1 is LGHDT, CDR2 YNNKEL, per germline (reference sequence). The CDR3 totals 14 residues. CDR3 amino acids: CASSQLASGGEQFF. As DNA, the CDR3 is TGTGCCAGCAGCCAACTCGCTAGCGGAGGTGAGCAGTTCTTC.

The genes are TRBV7-9 and TRBJ2-2, with TRBD2 matching over 14 bases. With 5 bases clipped from V and 6 bases from J, the junction kept 8 bases outside the gene matches. Germline lookup yields CDR1 SEHNR and CDR2 FQNEAQ (reference sequence). The CDR3 is 17 amino acids. The CDR3 loop reads CASSPVGLAGEAGELFF. CDR3 nucleotide sequence: TGTGCCAGCAGCCCAGTGGGACTAGCGGGAGAGGCCGGGGAGCTGTTTTTT.